This is a list of T cell receptor beta chains from one sample in a study of TIL therapy for anti-PD-1-resistant metastatic lung cancer. Libraries were prepared by immunoSEQ multiplex PCR; TCRdb keeps only in-frame clonotypes and omits some of them. The top ten clones hold 2.5% to 3.5% of a sample with approximately 57,000 clones, roughly 77% of them seen once. The sequences come from blood, collected at baseline. The receptor source for this set is a person aged 25-79 years with non-small cell lung cancer. Each CDR3 is given with its conserved first and last residue. A D gene is named only where the DNA matches it firmly. Only some rows state a clone size, as once, few, many or a class for expanded clones.

clone_size: once; v_call: TRBV30; j_call: TRBJ2-1; d_call: .; cdr3_aa: CAWSSGVGEQFF; cdr3_nt: TGTGCCTGGAGTTCAGGGGTTGGGGAGCAGTTCTTC
clone_size: .; v_call: TRBV5-1; j_call: TRBJ2-7; d_call: .; cdr3_aa: CASSSRQGAGEQYF; cdr3_nt: TGCGCCAGCAGCTCTCGACAGGGAGCGGGGGAGCAGTACTTC
clone_size: .; v_call: TRBV15; j_call: TRBJ2-1; d_call: TRBD2; cdr3_aa: CATSRDLAGGNEQFF; cdr3_nt: TGTGCCACCAGCAGAGATCTGGCGGGAGGGAATGAGCAGTTCTTC
clone_size: few; v_call: TRBV6-1; j_call: TRBJ2-7; d_call: TRBD2; cdr3_aa: CASSAGTSGRPYEQYF; cdr3_nt: TGTGCCAGCAGTGCCGGGACTAGCGGGAGGCCCTACGAGCAGTACTTC
clone_size: .; v_call: TRBV9; j_call: TRBJ1-4; d_call: .; cdr3_aa: CASSVSGWRNEKLFF; cdr3_nt: TGTGCCAGCAGCGTTTCAGGCTGGAGGAATGAAAAACTGTTTTTT
clone_size: .; v_call: TRBV19; j_call: TRBJ1-1; d_call: .; cdr3_aa: CASSTGRGGTEAFF; cdr3_nt: TGTGCCAGTAGTACGGGACGGGGTGGCACTGAAGCTTTCTTT
clone_size: .; v_call: TRBV2; j_call: TRBJ2-2; d_call: .; cdr3_aa: CASSEARRGTGELFF; cdr3_nt: TGTGCCAGCAGTGAAGCCCGCAGGGGTACCGGGGAGCTGTTTTTT
clone_size: once; v_call: TRBV6-5; j_call: TRBJ2-1; d_call: .; cdr3_aa: CASSPPQGGEQFF; cdr3_nt: TGTGCCAGCAGCCCCCCGCAGGGAGGAGAGCAGTTCTTC
clone_size: .; v_call: TRBV2; j_call: TRBJ1-6; d_call: TRBD1; cdr3_aa: CASSEQGGSPLHF; cdr3_nt: TGTGCCAGCAGTGAACAGGGGGGATCACCCCTCCACTTT
clone_size: .; v_call: TRBV7-9; j_call: TRBJ2-2; d_call: .; cdr3_aa: CASSLSDRNTGELFF; cdr3_nt: TGTGCCAGCAGCCTGTCGGACAGGAACACCGGGGAGCTGTTTTTT
clone_size: .; v_call: TRBV13; j_call: TRBJ1-4; d_call: TRBD1; cdr3_aa: CASSWGQGEEKLFF; cdr3_nt: TGTGCCAGCAGCTGGGGACAGGGGGAGGAAAAACTGTTTTTT
clone_size: .; v_call: TRBV9; j_call: TRBJ1-3; d_call: .; cdr3_aa: CASSVVSQGPGNTIYF; cdr3_nt: TGTGCCAGCAGCGTAGTTAGTCAGGGGCCTGGAAACACCATATATTTT
clone_size: few; v_call: TRBV6-4; j_call: TRBJ2-3; d_call: TRBD2; cdr3_aa: CASSDSGGGDTQYF; cdr3_nt: TGTGCCAGCAGTGATAGCGGGGGTGGAGATACGCAGTATTTT
clone_size: .; v_call: TRBV7-9; j_call: TRBJ2-7; d_call: .; cdr3_aa: CASEAGPSYEQYF; cdr3_nt: TGTGCCAGCGAAGCTGGTCCCTCCTACGAGCAGTACTTC
clone_size: .; v_call: TRBV29-1; j_call: TRBJ2-1; d_call: .; cdr3_aa: CSVEGNEQFF; cdr3_nt: TGCAGCGTTGAGGGCAATGAGCAGTTCTTC
clone_size: once; v_call: TRBV3-1/TRBV3-2; j_call: TRBJ2-2; d_call: TRBD1; cdr3_aa: CASTRQGNTGELFF; cdr3_nt: TGTGCCAGCACCAGACAGGGTAATACCGGGGAGCTGTTTTTT
clone_size: .; v_call: TRBV28; j_call: TRBJ1-5; d_call: .; cdr3_aa: CAIKGTNQPQHF; cdr3_nt: TGTGCCATCAAGGGCACTAATCAGCCCCAGCATTTT
clone_size: .; v_call: TRBV28; j_call: TRBJ1-5; d_call: .; cdr3_aa: CASSLSHRTGNQPQHF; cdr3_nt: TGTGCCAGCAGTTTATCACATCGGACAGGCAATCAGCCCCAGCATTTT
clone_size: .; v_call: TRBV6-2/TRBV6-3; j_call: TRBJ2-2; d_call: .; cdr3_aa: CASSKAGELFF; cdr3_nt: TGTGCCAGCAGCAAAGCCGGGGAGCTGTTTTTT
clone_size: .; v_call: TRBV7-2; j_call: TRBJ2-5; d_call: .; cdr3_aa: CASSSRRAGETQYF; cdr3_nt: TGTGCCAGCAGCTCCCGGCGGGCGGGAGAGACCCAGTACTTC
clone_size: few; v_call: TRBV5-1; j_call: TRBJ2-2; d_call: .; cdr3_aa: CASTKYGRTSNTGELFF; cdr3_nt: TGCGCCAGCACCAAGTACGGGCGGACAAGCAACACCGGGGAGCTGTTTTTT
clone_size: .; v_call: TRBV9; j_call: TRBJ2-3; d_call: .; cdr3_aa: CASSVLDRGPAGGSNTQYF; cdr3_nt: TGTGCCAGCAGCGTACTGGACAGGGGCCCCGCGGGAGGGTCGAATACGCAGTATTTT
clone_size: .; v_call: TRBV29-1; j_call: TRBJ2-2; d_call: .; cdr3_aa: CSVESGVNTGELFF; cdr3_nt: TGCAGCGTTGAATCCGGAGTTAACACCGGGGAGCTGTTTTTT
clone_size: .; v_call: TRBV23-1; j_call: TRBJ1-2; d_call: .; cdr3_aa: CASSPPRGYTF; cdr3_nt: TGCGCCAGCAGCCCACCGCGGGGCTACACCTTC
clone_size: .; v_call: TRBV18; j_call: TRBJ2-5; d_call: TRBD2; cdr3_aa: CASSPRSGGEQETQYF; cdr3_nt: TGTGCCAGCTCACCTCGGAGCGGGGGGGAACAAGAGACCCAGTACTTC
clone_size: .; v_call: TRBV5-4; j_call: TRBJ1-1; d_call: .; cdr3_aa: CASSLDAGRNTEAFF; cdr3_nt: TGTGCCAGCAGCTTGGATGCAGGGAGGAACACTGAAGCTTTCTTT
clone_size: .; v_call: TRBV12-3/TRBV12-4; j_call: TRBJ2-7; d_call: .; cdr3_aa: CASSFYSSYEQYF; cdr3_nt: TGTGCCAGCAGTTTCTATAGCTCCTACGAGCAGTACTTC
clone_size: once; v_call: TRBV24-1; j_call: TRBJ1-1; d_call: .; cdr3_aa: CATSDFWSGKYEAFF; cdr3_nt: TGTGCCACCAGTGATTTCTGGTCCGGTAAGTATGAAGCTTTCTTT
clone_size: .; v_call: TRBV19; j_call: TRBJ2-1; d_call: .; cdr3_aa: CASSIQGQDYNEQFF; cdr3_nt: TGTGCCAGTAGTATTCAAGGACAAGATTACAATGAGCAGTTCTTC
clone_size: .; v_call: TRBV28; j_call: TRBJ2-7; d_call: .; cdr3_aa: CASSLPAQGIYEQYF; cdr3_nt: TGTGCCAGCAGTTTACCAGCGCAGGGTATCTACGAGCAGTACTTC
clone_size: .; v_call: TRBV15; j_call: TRBJ1-3; d_call: .; cdr3_aa: CATSSPTVGDNYIQSPRNTIYF; cdr3_nt: TGTGCCACCAGCAGCCCTACAGTGGGGGACAATTACATCCAATCGCCCAGAAACACCATATATTTT
clone_size: once; v_call: TRBV2; j_call: TRBJ2-1; d_call: .; cdr3_aa: CASSELGASNEQFF; cdr3_nt: TGTGCCAGCAGTGAACTGGGAGCAAGCAATGAGCAGTTCTTC
clone_size: few; v_call: TRBV6-2/TRBV6-3; j_call: TRBJ2-1; d_call: TRBD2; cdr3_aa: CASSYASGRRWGREQFF; cdr3_nt: TGTGCCAGCAGTTACGCTAGCGGGAGAAGGTGGGGGCGTGAGCAGTTCTTC
clone_size: .; v_call: TRBV15; j_call: TRBJ2-5; d_call: .; cdr3_aa: CATSRDSGVGETQYF; cdr3_nt: TGTGCCACCAGCAGAGATTCGGGAGTAGGGGAGACCCAGTACTTC
clone_size: .; v_call: TRBV6-4; j_call: TRBJ2-3; d_call: .; cdr3_aa: CASSDSGLSDTQYF; cdr3_nt: TGTGCCAGCAGTGATTCAGGGCTCTCAGATACGCAGTATTTT
clone_size: .; v_call: TRBV6-5; j_call: TRBJ1-2; d_call: TRBD1; cdr3_aa: CASSYSFQGDRTF; cdr3_nt: TGTGCCAGCAGTTACTCGTTTCAGGGGGACAGAACCTTC
clone_size: .; v_call: TRBV12-5; j_call: TRBJ2-2; d_call: .; cdr3_aa: CASGLGVGTGELFF; cdr3_nt: TGTGCTAGTGGTTTGGGGGTGGGGACCGGGGAGCTGTTTTTT
clone_size: once; v_call: TRBV24-1; j_call: TRBJ2-5; d_call: TRBD1; cdr3_aa: CAKPIRGPGETQYF; cdr3_nt: TGTGCCAAGCCGATCAGGGGGCCAGGGGAGACCCAGTACTTC
clone_size: .; v_call: TRBV7-2; j_call: TRBJ2-3; d_call: TRBD2; cdr3_aa: CASSLVSSGGGTDTQYF; cdr3_nt: TGTGCCAGCAGCTTAGTCAGCAGCGGGGGCGGCACAGATACGCAGTATTTT
clone_size: .; v_call: TRBV3-1/TRBV3-2; j_call: TRBJ2-5; d_call: .; cdr3_aa: CASSFYLETQYF; cdr3_nt: TGTGCCAGCAGTTTCTACTTGGAGACCCAGTACTTC
clone_size: .; v_call: TRBV28; j_call: TRBJ1-2; d_call: .; cdr3_aa: CASSSSGGYTF; cdr3_nt: TGTGCCAGCAGTTCGTCAGGGGGCTACACCTTC
clone_size: .; v_call: TRBV28; j_call: TRBJ2-7; d_call: .; cdr3_aa: CASKGGRHEQYF; cdr3_nt: TGTGCCAGCAAGGGGGGGCGACACGAGCAGTACTTC
clone_size: .; v_call: TRBV3-1/TRBV3-2; j_call: TRBJ2-1; d_call: .; cdr3_aa: CASSPTRSYNEQFF; cdr3_nt: TGTGCCAGCAGCCCCACTCGATCCTACAATGAGCAGTTCTTC